Detailed here is one T cell receptor (beta chain). Antigen unknown. No infections or other immune events were documented during collection. This sample was included in a study of identifying expanded T cells in peripheral blood. Study-wide results and caveats: Differentially abundant clones: 1 to 1.5 between replicates, about 15 at roughly 2 weeks, more than 18 at four.

CDR1 is SQVTM, CDR2 ANQGSEA, per germline. There are 14 residues in the CDR3. Trimming at V came to 4 bases and at J to 2 bases, leaving 8 bases not matched to a gene. Some clones are missing from TCRdb's copy, which holds only in-frame ones; the method was immunoSEQ multiplex PCR. The table records under 150,000 clones, roughly 82% of them present only once. This sequence originates from a person aged 18 to 75 in good health. The chain has TRBV29-1 and TRBJ2-7, with 7 bases fitting TRBD2. The specimen sequenced was blood. In DNA, the CDR3 is TGCAGCGTTGGTGTCCGGGACTACACCTACGAGCAGTACTTC. As protein: CSVGVRDYTYEQYF.